The 14 T cell receptor beta chains in this list originate from one sample, sequenced in a study of T cells in Graves' hyperthyroidism and ophthalmopathy. TCR beta CDR3 sequences were amplified from RNA transcripts. Researchers ran a first-round RT-PCR on the TCR CDR3 using the HTBI primer set. TCRdb re-called the multiplex PCR reads through MiXCR, storing one row per CDR3 protein. The sample contains around 350,000 distinct CDR3 sequences, around 25% of which appear only once. Sequenced: blood. The receptor set was obtained from a man between 50 and 59 years old with Graves' hyperthyroidism.

This clonotype has only a few counts. The gene calls are TRBV19 and TRBJ1-1; weak D call: TRBD1 (6 bases). This CDR3 region has 13 residues. The germline V gene encodes CDR1 LNHDA and CDR2 SQIVND (reference sequence). V lost 5 bases, J lost 6 bases, and 13 bases lay in between. CDR3 DNA: TGTGCCAGTAGTCTGAACAGGGTACCTGAAGCTTTCTTT. It codes for CASSLNRVPEAFF.

The CDR3 DNA reads as TGTGCCAGCAGTCTACTCTCGACAGGGATGGGTAATGAGCAGTTCTTC. Translating gives CASSLLSTGMGNEQFF. V gene TRBV27 combines with J gene TRBJ2-1, with 7 bases matching TRBD1. This CDR3 comprises 16 residues. Germline trimming cut 5 bases from V and 7 bases from J; bases unmatched to any gene: 14. Germline CDR1 is MNHEY and CDR2 is SMNVEV (reference sequence).

This clonotype occurred many times. The chain links TRBV18 to TRBJ2-7, with 11 bases that match TRBD2. Germline CDR1 KGHSH, CDR2 LQKENI. The CDR3 length is 15 residues. The ends lost 8 bases at V and 1 base at J; junction bases unmatched: 7. CDR3 in DNA: TGTGCCAGCAGCCCAACTAGCGGGAGTTCCTACGAGCAGTACTTC. Translation gives CASSPTSGSSYEQYF.

This CDR3 is CAILQTWGEGNEQFF. The CDR3 DNA reads TGTGCCATCCTACAGACGTGGGGGGAAGGGAATGAGCAGTTCTTC. The J gene is TRBJ2-1, the V gene TRBV2; tentative D call: TRBD2 (6 bases). The CDR3 sequence is 15 residues long. The germline V and J ends were trimmed by 10 bases and 7 bases, with 23 bases remaining between them. Germline V gene sequence: CDR1 SNHLY, CDR2 FYNNEI.

This clonotype was picked up a small number of times. This chain connects TRBV7-9 to TRBJ2-7; D might be TRBD1 (6 bases). The CDR3 sequence is 15 residues long. Trimming took off 0 bases at V and 2 bases at J, with 11 bases between the two ends. Germline V lookup: CDR1 SEHNR, CDR2 FQNEAQ (reference sequence). As DNA, the CDR3 is TGTGCCAGCAGCTTAGCAGGGGGACCGACCTACGAGCAGTACTTC. It encodes CASSLAGGPTYEQYF.

This chain connects TRBV6-2 or TRBV6-3 to TRBJ1-1, with TRBD1 as a possible D gene (5 bases). The CDR3 extends over 10 amino acids. V lost 5 bases and J 14 bases, leaving 12 bases between the germline ends. Germline assignment: CDR1 MNHEY and CDR2 SVGEGT. CDR3 in DNA: TGTGCCAGCAGTGAAGGCCGGGACTTCTTT. Translated, it gives CASSEGRDFF.

This clonotype was observed a few times. The CDR3 region is CAWSVLGPGGRGLLGELFF. The DNA for the CDR3 is TGTGCCTGGAGTGTATTGGGACCTGGGGGCAGGGGGCTTCTCGGGGAGCTGTTTTTT. This chain connects TRBV30 to TRBJ2-2; 8 bases map to TRBD1. Germline assignment: CDR1 GTSNPN and CDR2 SVGIG (reference sequence). This CDR3 has 19 residues. Losses at the gene ends were 0 bases for V and 7 bases for J; bases not matched to a gene: 19.

This clonotype came up a few times. V is TRBV10-3 and J is TRBJ2-5; maybe TRBD1 (6 bases). This CDR3 region has 16 residues. V lost 3 bases and J lost 2, with 16 bases in between. Germline CDR1 reads ENHRY; CDR2 reads SYGVKD. The CDR3 here is CAISERRGGGQETQYF. CDR3 sequence (DNA): TGTGCCATCAGTGAACGTCGAGGGGGTGGACAAGAGACCCAGTACTTC.

There are a few counts of this clonotype. The rearrangement joins TRBV3-1 to TRBJ1-2, with D unresolved. Germline CDR1 is LGHDT and CDR2 is YNNKEL (reference sequence). With 1 base removed from V and 4 bases from J, the gap between germline ends came to 10 bases. The CDR3 has 14 amino acids. This chain's CDR3 is CASSQGVASYGYTF. The CDR3 region has the DNA TGTGCCAGCAGCCAAGGTGTAGCTTCCTATGGCTACACCTTC.

In its sample, this clonotype was seen many times. The chain carries TRBV28 and TRBJ2-7, with D maybe TRBD2 (5 bases). Per the germline V gene, CDR1 is MDHEN and CDR2 is SYDVKM. This CDR3 has 12 residues. V lost 5 bases and J lost 3, with 8 bases in between. The CDR3 nucleotides read TGTGCCAGCAGTCTCGGGATCTACGAGCAGTACTTC. It translates to CASSLGIYEQYF.

This chain links TRBV29-1 with TRBJ1-1; no reliable D call. The germline V gene has CDR1 SQVTM and CDR2 ANQGSEA. This CDR3 spans 11 amino acids. V lost 3 bases to trimming and J lost 11 bases, with 13 bases between them. The CDR3 reads CSVDWSTGAFF. CDR3 coding DNA: TGCAGCGTTGACTGGTCTACGGGGGCTTTCTTT.

The genes are TRBV28 and TRBJ2-5; maybe TRBD2 (6 bases). Germline V gene lookup returns CDR1 MDHEN and CDR2 SYDVKM. V was cut by 7 bases and J by 5 bases, with 23 bases left in between. There are 16 residues in the CDR3. The CDR3 region has the DNA TGTGCCAGCACCCCAATCTCTAGCGATAATCAGGAGACCCAGTACTTC. Its protein is CASTPISSDNQETQYF. Variable domain in full (rest from reference TRBV28 and TRBJ2-5): DVKVTQSSRYLVKRTGEKVFLECVQDMDHENMFWYRQDPGLGLRLIYFSYDVKMKEKGDIPEGYSVSREKKERFSLILESASTNQTSMYLCASTPISSDNQETQYFGPGTRLLVL.

V usage is TRBV20-1 and J usage is TRBJ2-1; D remains ambiguous. Germline V gene data show CDR1 as DFQATT and CDR2 as SNEGSKA (reference sequence). The V end lost 3 bases, the J end lost 0 bases, and 9 bases lay between the germline ends. The CDR3 runs 14 residues. This CDR3 is CSASGLSSYNEQFF. Written as DNA, the CDR3 is TGCAGTGCTAGTGGGCTGAGCTCCTACAATGAGCAGTTCTTC.

This clonotype was seen only a few times. One junction end does not reproduce the germline sequence, and a read error may be involved. The chain recombines TRBV7-8 with TRBJ2-7; TRBD2 is a possible D gene (5 bases). This CDR3 comprises 14 residues. CDR1 and CDR2 from the germline V gene are SGHVS and FQNEAQ. The CDR3 loop reads CASSLEDWLYKQYF. CDR3 nucleotides: TGTGCCAGCAGCTTAGAGGACTGGCTCTACAAGCAGTACTTC.